This passage covers 14 T cell receptor beta chains from one sample sequenced in a study of T-cell reconstitution after alpha-beta-depleted transplantation in children. Unique molecular identifiers were incorporated into the prepared TCRbeta library. From the PCR reads, TCRdb called clonotypes with MiXCR, one entry per CDR3 protein. The sample lists about 590,000 distinct CDR3 sequences, 10% to 15% occurring once. The sample was PBMCs, mostly from graft donor cells, taken 360 days after TCRalphabeta/CD19-depleted stem cell transplant. The receptors stem from a male patient aged 10-17 years who had a stem cell transplant for acute myeloid leukemia, so the T cells may come from the graft donor.

This clonotype has at least ten counts. The chain combines TRBV2 with TRBJ2-3, with TRBD1 identical over 8 bases. This CDR3 is 15 amino acids long. CDR1 is SNHLY, CDR2 FYNNEI, per germline. The trim removed 5 bases at V and 2 bases at J, leaving 6 bases unmatched. CDR3 in DNA: TGTGCCAGCAGTCTCGGGACAGGATACACAGATACGCAGTATTTT. Its translation is CASSLGTGYTDTQYF.

This clonotype was counted a single time. The chain carries TRBV5-5 and TRBJ2-1; TRBD2 agrees at 8 bases. V trimming: 4 bases; J trimming: 4 bases; junction bases outside the gene matches: 10. The CDR3 is 16 amino acids. Germline CDR1 and CDR2: SGHKS and YYEKEE (reference sequence). The CDR3 nucleotides are TGTGCCAGCAGCCGGGGCGGGGGGCACCCTTACAATGAGCAGTTCTTC. As protein: CASSRGGGHPYNEQFF.

The gene calls are TRBV10-3 and TRBJ2-6; D is unclear. From germline, CDR1 is ENHRY and CDR2 SYGVKD. The CDR3 is 15 amino acids. V shed 4 bases and J shed 0 bases, with 7 bases lying between them. The CDR3 is CAISGTDSGANVLTF. The DNA of the CDR3 is TGTGCCATCAGTGGAACAGACTCTGGGGCCAACGTCCTGACTTTC.

V and J are TRBV6-5 and TRBJ2-3; possibly TRBD2 for D (6 bases). Per germline, CDR1 MNHEY and CDR2 SVGAGI. The V end was cut by 0 bases, the J end by 4 bases, with 14 bases between. This CDR3 region has 16 residues. The CDR3 coding sequence is TGTGCCAGCAGTTACTCGGTCGGGAGATGGCCAGATACGCAGTATTTT. It translates to CASSYSVGRWPDTQYF.

The chain is built from TRBV7-9 and TRBJ2-2, with D perhaps matching TRBD2 (5 bases). Germline CDR1 SEHNR, CDR2 FQNEAQ (reference sequence). V was pared by 5 bases and J by 4 bases, with 17 bases between. This CDR3 is built from 16 residues. The DNA for the CDR3 is TGTGCCAGCAGCACCAACTACCGGACTGCCACCGGGGAGCTGTTTTTT. Its translation: CASSTNYRTATGELFF.

The sample holds a few counts of this clonotype. The genes are TRBV20-1 and TRBJ1-2, with D perhaps matching TRBD1 (6 bases). Germline loops: CDR1 DFQATT, CDR2 SNEGSKA (reference sequence). Between the trimmed V and J ends, which lost 7 bases and 7 bases, there was a span of 16 bases. This CDR3 is built from 12 residues. As DNA, the CDR3 is TGCAGTGACACAGGGCGGCGGGGTGGCTACACCTTC. This gives the protein CSDTGRRGGYTF.

This clonotype was counted many times. The CDR3 loop reads CASSVRISRDLPSTDTQYF. In DNA form, the CDR3 reads TGTGCCAGCTCGGTACGAATATCGCGGGATCTTCCTAGCACAGATACGCAGTATTTT. This chain connects TRBV18 to TRBJ2-3; weak D call: TRBD2 (6 bases). Looked up from germline, CDR1 is KGHSH and CDR2 is LQKENI. This CDR3 comprises 19 residues. V dropped 6 bases and J dropped 0 bases, with 25 bases sitting between them.

The chain joins TRBV7-2 to TRBJ2-1; 14 positions match TRBD2. The junction had 6 bases not matched to a gene; V was cut back by 2 bases and J by 9 bases. The CDR3 spans 16 residues. Per germline, CDR1 SGHTA and CDR2 FQGNSA. CDR3 in DNA: TGTGCCAGCAGCTTACGGACTAGCGGGAGGTTTGGTGAGCAGTTCTTC. This sequence encodes CASSLRTSGRFGEQFF.

The chain recombines TRBV20-1 with TRBJ2-1, with 8 bases aligning to TRBD2. Per germline, CDR1 DFQATT and CDR2 SNEGSKA (reference sequence). With V trimmed by 5 bases and J by 7 bases, 13 bases remained unmatched. The CDR3 loop spans 15 amino acids. The CDR3 DNA reads TGCAGTGCTGGGAATATAGCGGGGTACAATAATGAGCAGTTCTTC. As protein: CSAGNIAGYNNEQFF.

The chain has TRBV7-6 and TRBJ2-1, with D hard to call. Trimming shortened V by 0 bases and J by 9 bases, and 18 bases separated the two germline ends. The length of the CDR3 is 16 residues. Germline lookup yields CDR1 SGHVS and CDR2 FNYEAQ. In nucleotides, the CDR3 is TGTGCCAGCAGCTTAGCGTCCGATTCTCCCGCAGGTGAGCAGTTCTTC. Residues: CASSLASDSPAGEQFF.

This clonotype has more than one count but fewer than ten. The rearrangement links TRBV12-3 or TRBV12-4 to TRBJ1-5; D may be TRBD1 (6 bases). Trimming removed 6 bases at V and 6 bases at J, with 15 bases between. CDR3 length equals 14 residues. The CDR3: CASSRQGPGQPQHF. CDR3 nucleotide sequence: TGTGCCAGCAGCCGGCAGGGGCCGGGTCAGCCCCAGCATTTT.

In its sample, this clonotype was seen a few times. V is TRBV11-1 and J is TRBJ2-1, with 9 bases matching TRBD2. Trimming at V came to 5 bases and at J to 7 bases, leaving 18 bases not matched to a gene. The CDR3 is 18 amino acids. Germline CDR1 SGHAT, CDR2 FQDESV (reference sequence). CDR3 in amino acids: CASSRGLLAGAGKNEQFF. The CDR3 nucleotides are TGTGCCAGCAGCCGGGGCCTCTTAGCGGGAGCGGGAAAGAATGAGCAGTTCTTC.

The V gene is TRBV6-5, the J gene TRBJ2-3, with D tentatively TRBD1 or TRBD2 (5 bases each). Germline V CDR1 and CDR2: MNHEY, SVGAGI. The V and J ends lost 3 bases and 0 bases respectively, with 16 bases between them. This CDR3 contains 17 residues. The CDR3 is CASSYFPQDSSTDTQYF. Here the CDR3 DNA reads TGTGCCAGCAGTTATTTTCCACAGGACTCTAGCACAGATACGCAGTATTTT.

V is TRBV20-1 and J is TRBJ2-3, with no clear D. CDR1 is DFQATT, CDR2 SNEGSKA, per germline (reference sequence). This CDR3 is built from 13 residues. V lost 5 bases and J 3 bases, leaving 12 bases between the germline ends. The CDR3 bases are TGCAGTGCTGAGCTTTCGGAGACAGATACGCAGTATTTT. It specifies CSAELSETDTQYF.